This TCR beta chain is drawn from a study of cytomegalovirus exposure and HLA in healthy donors. This CDR3 has 18 residues. The germline CDR1 and CDR2 sequences are SGHKS and YYEKEE (reference sequence). The V end lost 0 bases, the J end lost 5 bases, and 20 bases lay between the germline ends. Study-level findings and limits: Earlier findings revealed that most TCR beta V segments proved productive either about 87% or about 30% of the time.

Details on this clone: Antigen unknown.

The study ran its PCR with 60 Vbeta and 13 Jbeta primers. The protocol was immunoSEQ multiplex PCR, while the TCRdb copy is restricted to in-frame clones and leaves out a portion. The sample has about 89,000 clones; over 60% are singletons. The gene calls are TRBV5-5 and TRBJ1-4; maybe TRBD1 (6 bases). The clonotype originates from a man aged 30 to 39 in good health and CMV-seronegative. Sequenced sample: PBMCs. CDR3 protein: CASSLGGAIGGGNEKLFF. The CDR3 nucleotides are TGTGCCAGCAGCTTGGGAGGGGCGATAGGGGGGGGGAATGAAAAACTGTTTTTT.